What follows are 28 T cell receptor beta chains derived from one specimen sequenced in a study of T cell responses to AZD1222 COVID-19 vaccine. Generated by immunoSEQ multiplex PCR, the TCRdb table keeps only in-frame clones and is missing some. The sample carries 150,000 to 200,000 clones, about 91% recorded once. Material: peripheral blood, obtained 28 days after the second AZD1222 dose. The receptors stem from an adult who received the AZD1222 COVID-19 vaccine.

This clone was detected only a few times. V usage is TRBV19 and J usage is TRBJ1-1; TRBD1 matches 8 bases. The V and J ends lost 4 bases and 6 bases, in that order; junction bases with no gene match: 7. The CDR3 runs 14 residues. Germline CDR1 LNHDA, CDR2 SQIVND (reference sequence). Here the CDR3 reads CASSNQGARAEAFF. The CDR3 DNA is TGTGCCAGTAGTAATCAGGGGGCGCGGGCTGAAGCTTTCTTT.

The rearrangement joins TRBV28 to TRBJ1-1, with D possibly matching TRBD1 (5 bases). V lost 4 bases to trimming and J lost 1 base, with 7 bases between them. The V gene's germline CDR1 is MDHEN and CDR2 SYDVKM. This CDR3 spans 13 amino acids. The CDR3 nucleotides read TGTGCCAGCAGTTGGGACTCGAACACTGAAGCTTTCTTT. Residues: CASSWDSNTEAFF.

The chain uses TRBV3-1 (or the pseudogene TRBV3-2) and TRBJ1-6, with 9 bases lining up with TRBD1. The ends lost 2 bases at V and 8 bases at J; junction bases unmatched: 1. Germline CDR1 LGHDT, CDR2 YNNKEL (reference sequence). The CDR3 spans 14 residues. The CDR3 is CASSQRDRDSPLHF. The CDR3 DNA is TGTGCCAGCAGCCAACGGGACAGGGATTCACCCCTCCACTTT.

The genes are TRBV4-3 and TRBJ1-2, with D possibly matching TRBD1 (6 bases). V was trimmed by 1 base and J by 5 bases, leaving 17 bases between them. Looked up from germline, CDR1 is LGHNA and CDR2 is YSLEER. The CDR3 covers 16 residues. The CDR3 is CASSQGPRQAGYGYTF. The CDR3 bases are TGCGCCAGCAGCCAAGGTCCCAGACAGGCCGGGTATGGCTACACCTTC.

V usage is TRBV7-4 and J usage is TRBJ2-4; D is perhaps TRBD2 (6 bases). The V gene's germline CDR1 is SGHVT and CDR2 SQSDAQ. The length of the CDR3 is 15 residues. The ends were cut back, 4 bases at V and 7 bases at J, with 17 bases in the middle. CDR3 sequence (DNA): TGTGCCAGCAGCTGTTCCAGGGAGCGGGTGAACATTCAGTACTTC. This translates into CASSCSRERVNIQYF.

The V call is TRBV12-3 or TRBV12-4, the J call TRBJ1-2, with D maybe TRBD1 (6 bases). The CDR3 is made up of 13 amino acids. V lost 6 bases to trimming and J lost 4 bases, with 12 bases between them. CDR3: CASSLGDIYGYTF. The CDR3 nucleotides are TGTGCCAGCAGCCTAGGGGACATCTATGGCTACACCTTC.

The rearrangement links TRBV30 to TRBJ2-7, with a tentative D call TRBD2 (7 bases). Germline CDR1 GTSNPN, CDR2 SVGIG (reference sequence). The V gene lost 1 base and the J gene lost 4 bases, with 14 bases spanning the gap. This CDR3 comprises 14 residues. The CDR3: CAWSGGGASYEQYF. Written as DNA, the CDR3 is TGTGCCTGGAGTGGTGGGGGGGCGTCTTACGAGCAGTACTTC. Complete variable domain (other parts from reference TRBV30 and TRBJ2-7): SQTIHQWPATLVQPVGSPLSLECTVEGTSNPNLYWYRQAAGRGLQLLFYSVGIGQISSEVPQNLSASRPQDRQFILSSKKLLLSDSGFYLCAWSGGGASYEQYFGPGTRLTVT.

The chain combines TRBV5-4 with TRBJ2-7; 16 nucleotides align to TRBD2. The CDR3 loop spans 15 amino acids. Per germline, CDR1 SGHNT and CDR2 YYREEE (reference sequence). V lost 3 bases to trimming and J lost 4 bases; unmatched junction nucleotides: 1. CDR3 in DNA: TGTGCCAGCAGCTCGGGACTAGCGGGGGGGTACGAGCAGTACTTC. Protein product: CASSSGLAGGYEQYF.

The gene calls are TRBV30 and TRBJ1-6, with a possible D match to TRBD1 (6 bases). V was cut by 0 bases and J by 8 bases, with 23 bases left in between. There are 18 residues in the CDR3. The germline V gene has CDR1 GTSNPN and CDR2 SVGIG (reference sequence). The CDR3 region has the DNA TGTGCCTGGAGTGTACCCCGGGACATATACTTAACCGATTCACCCCTCCACTTT. It encodes CAWSVPRDIYLTDSPLHF. Variable domain in full (rest from reference TRBV30 and TRBJ1-6): SQTIHQWPATLVQPVGSPLSLECTVEGTSNPNLYWYRQAAGRGLQLLFYSVGIGQISSEVPQNLSASRPQDRQFILSSKKLLLSDSGFYLCAWSVPRDIYLTDSPLHFGNGTRLTVT.

The chain is built from TRBV3-1 (or the pseudogene TRBV3-2) and TRBJ1-5; 9 bases agree with TRBD1. The CDR3 totals 14 residues. The germline V gene has CDR1 LGHDT and CDR2 YNNKEL (reference sequence). Trimming cost V 3 bases and J 5 bases; bases outside gene matches: 2. The DNA of the CDR3 is TGTGCCAGCAGCCACACAGGGGGCCATCAGCCCCAGCATTTT. Protein: CASSHTGGHQPQHF.

The rearrangement uses TRBV6-5 and TRBJ1-6; TRBD1 agrees at 7 bases. Germline CDR1 and CDR2: MNHEY and SVGAGI. The ends lost 6 bases at V and 7 bases at J; junction bases unmatched: 9. The CDR3 totals 15 residues. CDR3 region: CASRTSGQANSPLHF. CDR3 nucleotides: TGTGCCAGCAGGACCTCAGGACAGGCAAATTCACCCCTCCACTTT.

The chain employs TRBV5-5 and TRBJ1-4; 11 bases map to TRBD1. This CDR3 has 16 residues. Unmatched junction bases numbered 5, after V lost 4 bases and J lost 3 bases. CDR1 is SGHKS and CDR2 is YYEKEE in the germline V gene (reference sequence). CDR3 in DNA: TGTGCCAGCAGCACGTGGACAGGGGGCTCTAATGAAAAACTGTTTTTT. It is translated as CASSTWTGGSNEKLFF.

The V call is TRBV30, the J call TRBJ1-2; D might be TRBD1 (6 bases). The CDR3 loop spans 14 amino acids. The V end was cut by 0 bases, the J end by 11 bases, with 19 bases between. Per germline, CDR1 GTSNPN and CDR2 SVGIG (reference sequence). CDR3 sequence (DNA): TGTGCCTGGAGTGTACGGGAGACAGGTTTATTTTACACCTTC. It translates to CAWSVRETGLFYTF.

The rearrangement uses TRBV19 and TRBJ2-7; TRBD1 is a possible D gene (5 bases). Germline CDR1 reads LNHDA; CDR2 reads SQIVND (reference sequence). Trimming removed 4 bases from V and 2 bases from J, with 9 bases in between. The CDR3 has 13 amino acids. In nucleotides, the CDR3 is TGTGCCAGTAGTACCCAGACAGCCTACGAGCAGTACTTC. Encoded protein: CASSTQTAYEQYF.

This clone was counted a single time. The V and J genes are TRBV28 and TRBJ1-1; D is perhaps TRBD1 (5 bases). Trimming removed 7 bases at V and 1 base at J, with 10 bases between. The germline CDR1 and CDR2 sequences are MDHEN and SYDVKM. The CDR3 spans 13 residues. CDR3 residues: CASTKGWNTEAFF. DNA of the CDR3: TGTGCCAGCACCAAGGGGTGGAACACTGAAGCTTTCTTT.

This clone was detected a few times. The chain carries TRBV3-1 (or the pseudogene TRBV3-2) and TRBJ2-2, with D unclear. Germline V lookup: CDR1 LGHDT, CDR2 YNNKEL (reference sequence). This CDR3 has 14 residues. V was trimmed by 4 bases and J by 7 bases, leaving 13 bases between them. The CDR3 nucleotides are TGTGCCAGCAGCCCCCTGTCCTTCTACGGGGAGCTGTTTTTT. Protein: CASSPLSFYGELFF.

The chain links TRBV12-5 to TRBJ2-2; 11 bases line up with TRBD2. This CDR3 contains 16 residues. After removal of 1 base from V and 5 bases from J, the junction contained 3 bases not matched to a gene. The germline V gene has CDR1 LGHNT and CDR2 FRNRAP. The CDR3 reads CASGLAGTSGTGELFF. The DNA for the CDR3 is TGTGCTAGTGGTTTGGCCGGGACTAGCGGTACCGGGGAGCTGTTTTTT.

V is TRBV5-5 and J is TRBJ1-5; a weak D match, TRBD1 (5 bases). This CDR3 region has 17 residues. The germline V gene has CDR1 SGHKS and CDR2 YYEKEE (reference sequence). V was trimmed by 1 base and J by 2 bases, leaving 16 bases between them. The CDR3 nucleotides are TGTGCCAGCAGCTTGTTACTGGTAGGGGTAGGCAATCAGCCCCAGCATTTT. Its translation is CASSLLLVGVGNQPQHF.

The chain joins TRBV30 to TRBJ2-7; 8 bases align to TRBD1. J was trimmed by 2 bases and V by 1 base; bases with no gene match: 4. CDR1 and CDR2 (germline): GTSNPN, SVGIG (reference sequence). The CDR3 has 14 amino acids. CDR3 in DNA: TGTGCCTGGAGTGCAGGGGGCTCAACCTACGAGCAGTACTTC. It translates to CAWSAGGSTYEQYF.

The rearrangement joins TRBV11-3 to TRBJ2-2, with 7 positions matching TRBD2. V dropped 5 bases and J dropped 7; count of bases not matched to a gene: 4. CDR1 is SGHNT, CDR2 YENEEA, per germline. The CDR3 contains 13 residues. The CDR3 DNA reads TGTGCCAGCAGCCTTTCGGGGGGCGGGGAGCTGTTTTTT. Its protein product is CASSLSGGGELFF.

V usage is TRBV11-3 and J usage is TRBJ2-3, with TRBD1 as a possible D gene (5 bases). Germline lookup yields CDR1 SGHNT and CDR2 YENEEA. Trimming pared 5 bases from V and 0 bases from J, leaving 9 bases between. This CDR3 region has 14 residues. The CDR3 reads CASSLTASTDTQYF. Written as DNA, the CDR3 is TGTGCCAGCAGCCTGACAGCTAGCACAGATACGCAGTATTTT.

The chain is built from TRBV9 and TRBJ2-2, with D possibly TRBD2 on 5 matching bases. The germline V gene encodes CDR1 SGDLS and CDR2 YYNGEE. The V gene lost 0 bases and the J gene lost 2 bases, with 14 bases spanning the gap. This CDR3 has 17 amino acids. The CDR3 sequence: CASSVERADKNTGELFF. As DNA, the CDR3 is TGTGCCAGCAGCGTAGAGAGGGCCGACAAAAACACCGGGGAGCTGTTTTTT.

This clone is a singleton in its sample. This chain uses TRBV7-3 with TRBJ2-1; D gene unclear. Germline V lookup: CDR1 SGHTA, CDR2 FQGTGA. This CDR3 is 16 amino acids long. Trimming pared 5 bases from V and 0 bases from J, leaving 14 bases between. CDR3 region: CASSPYGSSSYNEQFF. The CDR3 DNA is TGTGCCAGCAGCCCCTATGGATCGAGCTCCTACAATGAGCAGTTCTTC.

This chain links TRBV7-8 with TRBJ2-7; TRBD2 agrees at 9 bases. The CDR3 is made up of 17 amino acids. V lost 5 bases and J lost 2; bases outside the gene matches: 13. Germline CDR1 and CDR2: SGHVS and FQNEAQ. The CDR3 loop is CASSPTGGAGGTYEQYF. CDR3 in DNA: TGTGCCAGCAGCCCCACCGGGGGAGCGGGGGGTACCTACGAGCAGTACTTC.

This clone appeared once. This chain uses TRBV9 with TRBJ1-2; 9 nucleotides agree with TRBD1. The CDR3 length is 14 residues. The germline gives CDR1 SGDLS, CDR2 YYNGEE. J gave up 10 bases and V 0 bases, and 7 bases lay outside the gene matches. CDR3 nucleotide sequence: TGTGCCAGCAGCGTAGCGACAGGGGGTTCTAACTACACCTTC. Its translation is CASSVATGGSNYTF.

The chain joins TRBV27 to TRBJ1-2; the D gene is possibly TRBD1 (6 bases). This CDR3 has 14 amino acids. Trimming removed 0 bases at V and 4 bases at J, with 9 bases between. CDR1 and CDR2 (germline): MNHEY, SMNVEV (reference sequence). CDR3 residues: CASSLSTGTYGYTF. In nucleotides, the CDR3 is TGTGCCAGCAGTTTATCTACAGGGACCTATGGCTACACCTTC.

V and J are TRBV6-5 and TRBJ1-4; a weak D match, TRBD1 (5 bases). Germline values: CDR1 MNHEY, CDR2 SVGAGI. V was clipped by 5 bases and J by 7 bases, with 14 bases between them. The CDR3 extends over 14 amino acids. The CDR3 DNA is TGTGCCAGCAGTCGTGACAGATTTATTGAAAAACTGTTTTTT. It translates to CASSRDRFIEKLFF.

The chain employs TRBV18 and TRBJ2-2; no reliable D call. CDR3 length equals 16 residues. V gave up 3 bases and J gave up 5 bases, with 16 bases separating them. Germline CDR1 reads KGHSH; CDR2 reads LQKENI. CDR3 nucleotides: TGTGCCAGCTCACCTGTGCCGGACCGACTGACCGGGGAGCTGTTTTTT. It specifies CASSPVPDRLTGELFF.